This is a list of T cell receptor beta chains from one sample in a study of blood T cell repertoires in COVID-19. Clones were sequenced by immunoSEQ multiplex PCR, and TCRdb holds only the in-frame ones, with some missing. The data show hundreds of thousands of clones, with around 83% seen just once and roughly 7% held by the top ten. Sample: peripheral blood. The receptors come from a woman aged 50 to 60 with acute or convalescent COVID-19. Each CDR3 is given with its conserved first and last residue. D genes are given only for firm matches. Rows may omit the clone size; those that give it use once, few, many or a size class.

14	-	-	TRBV9	TRBJ1-4	TGTGCCAGCAGCGTAGACTCAACTAATGAAAAACTGTTTTTT	CASSVDSTNEKLFF
15	-	-	TRBV14	TRBJ1-2	TGTGCCAGCAGCCAAGGCACGGGGAGGGGCTATGGCTACACCTTC	CASSQGTGRGYGYTF
14	-	TRBD2	TRBV5-1	TRBJ2-3	TGCGCCAGCAGCTTGGAAGCGGGGACAGATACGCAGTATTTT	CASSLEAGTDTQYF
14	-	-	TRBV3-1/TRBV3-2	TRBJ1-2	TGTGCCAGCAGCCAAGATCTATCAAAGTCTGGCTACACCTTC	CASSQDLSKSGYTF
16	-	-	TRBV5-6	TRBJ2-3	TGTGCCAGCAGCCAACTCGGGACATCCAGCACAGATACGCAGTATTTT	CASSQLGTSSTDTQYF
16	-	-	TRBV4-1	TRBJ2-1	TGCGCCAGCAGCCTTCGTCCGGGTTATGCCTACAATGAGCAGTTCTTC	CASSLRPGYAYNEQFF
10	-	-	TRBV30	TRBJ1-1	TGTGCCTGCACGGACACTGAAGCTTTCTTT	CACTDTEAFF
14	-	TRBD1	TRBV19	TRBJ2-1	TGTGCCAGTAGCTTCGGCGACAGGGCAAATGAGCAGTTCTTC	CASSFGDRANEQFF
12	-	-	TRBV14	TRBJ2-5	TGTGCCAGCAGCCAAGCTATGAAGACCCAGTACTTC	CASSQAMKTQYF
15	-	-	TRBV19	TRBJ1-1	TGTGCCAGTAGTATCCCACAGGGCGGAAGCACTGAAGCTTTCTTT	CASSIPQGGSTEAFF
16	-	TRBD1	TRBV5-1	TRBJ2-3	TGCGCCAGCAGCTCGCTAACAGGGGGTAGCACAGATACGCAGTATTTT	CASSSLTGGSTDTQYF
16	-	TRBD2	TRBV5-4	TRBJ2-2	TGTGCCAGCAGCACACGGACTAGTGGGAACACCGGGGAGCTGTTTTTT	CASSTRTSGNTGELFF
15	-	TRBD2	TRBV19	TRBJ2-1	TGTGCCAGTAGTATGAGGACTAGCGTCCGCATGGAGCAGTTCTTC	CASSMRTSVRMEQFF
13	-	TRBD1	TRBV6-5	TRBJ2-7	TGTGCCAGCAGGGACAGGGGGAGTTGGGAGCAGTACTTC	CASRDRGSWEQYF
16	-	-	TRBV3-1/TRBV3-2	TRBJ2-3	TGTGCCAGCAGCCAAGAGAGTGGAGGCAGCAGGGATACGCAGTATTTT	CASSQESGGSRDTQYF
16	few	-	TRBV4-2	TRBJ1-2	TGTGCCAGCAGCCAAGATACTGGAGGCCCCACCTATGGCTACACCTTC	CASSQDTGGPTYGYTF